What follows is one T cell receptor beta chain and its context. The antigen is undetermined. The sample comes from a study of shared clonotypes between healthy human individuals. Every subset had its genomic DNA shared out evenly among several immunoSEQ plates. TCRdb's table, derived via immunoSEQ multiplex PCR, lists solely in-frame clones and lacks some. Seen here are 850,000 to 1,100,000 clones, roughly 80% observed once, and the top ten hold 0.85% to 1%. Study-wide points: Non-shared clonotypes had lower generation probabilities than those shared by all four donors.

V shed 0 bases, J shed 8 bases, and the junction held 7 bases outside the gene matches. Germline CDR1 and CDR2: SGHVS and FNYEAQ. The CDR3 loop spans 15 amino acids. J is TRBJ2-1 and V is TRBV7-6, with 7 nucleotides matching TRBD2. The sample was memory CD4+ T cells from PBMCs. Subset in this sample: CD45RA-negative fraction. This TCR derives from a man aged 18 to 30 in good health. Some clones in this sample may be carry-over from other donors' samples. The CDR3: CASSLAPGSGYEQFF. In DNA form, the CDR3 reads TGTGCCAGCAGCTTAGCGCCCGGTAGCGGGTATGAGCAGTTCTTC.